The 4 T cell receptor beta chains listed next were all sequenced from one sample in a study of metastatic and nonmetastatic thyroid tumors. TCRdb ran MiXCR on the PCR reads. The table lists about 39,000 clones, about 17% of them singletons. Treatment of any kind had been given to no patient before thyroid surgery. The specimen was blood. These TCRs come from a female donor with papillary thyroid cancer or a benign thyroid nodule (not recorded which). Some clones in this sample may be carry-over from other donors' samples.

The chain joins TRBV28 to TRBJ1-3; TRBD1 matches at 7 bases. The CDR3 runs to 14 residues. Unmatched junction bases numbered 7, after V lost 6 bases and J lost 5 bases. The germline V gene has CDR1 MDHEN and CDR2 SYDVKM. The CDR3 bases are TGTGCCAGCAGAATCCCGGGACAGAGAAACACCATATATTTT. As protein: CASRIPGQRNTIYF. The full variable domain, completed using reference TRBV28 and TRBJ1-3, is DVKVTQSSRYLVKRTGEKVFLECVQDMDHENMFWYRQDPGLGLRLIYFSYDVKMKEKGDIPEGYSVSREKKERFSLILESASTNQTSMYLCASRIPGQRNTIYFGEGSWLTVV.

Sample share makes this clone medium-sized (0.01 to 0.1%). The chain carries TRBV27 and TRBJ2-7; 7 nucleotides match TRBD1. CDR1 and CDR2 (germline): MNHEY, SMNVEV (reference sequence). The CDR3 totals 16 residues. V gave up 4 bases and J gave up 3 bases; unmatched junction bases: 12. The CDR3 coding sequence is TGTGCCAGCAGTTCCCCCTCAGGGGGAAGGCGCTACGAGCAGTACTTC. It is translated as CASSSPSGGRRYEQYF.

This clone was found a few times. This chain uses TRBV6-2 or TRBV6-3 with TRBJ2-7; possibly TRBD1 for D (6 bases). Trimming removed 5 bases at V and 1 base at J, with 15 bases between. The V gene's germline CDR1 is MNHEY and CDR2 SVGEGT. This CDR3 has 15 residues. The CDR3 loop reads CASSTDRMSSYEQYF. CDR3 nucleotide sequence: TGTGCCAGCAGTACCGACAGGATGAGTTCCTACGAGCAGTACTTC.

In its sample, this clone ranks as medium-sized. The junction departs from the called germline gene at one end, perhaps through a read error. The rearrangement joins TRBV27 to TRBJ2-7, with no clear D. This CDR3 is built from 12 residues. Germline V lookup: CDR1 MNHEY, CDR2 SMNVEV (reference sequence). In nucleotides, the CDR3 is TGTGCCAGCAGTCCTAACAACTACAAGCAGTACTTC. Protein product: CASSPNNYKQYF.